These 17 T cell receptor beta chains originate from one sample sequenced in a study of blood T cell repertoires in COVID-19. Profiling relied on immunoSEQ multiplex PCR, and the TCRdb table lists in-frame clones only, not all of them. The sample has 60,000 to 65,000 clones; approximately 90% are singletons. Sequencing was done on a sample of peripheral blood. The receptors were gathered from a woman aged 80 or over with active COVID-19.

The rearrangement links TRBV19 to TRBJ2-3; 8 bases match TRBD1. Trimming cost V 3 bases and J 6 bases; bases outside gene matches: 8. The CDR3 sequence is 15 residues long. Germline CDR1 and CDR2: LNHDA and SQIVND (reference sequence). CDR3 nucleotides: TGTGCCAGTAGTATCAGTAGACAGGGGAGGGATACGCAGTATTTT. Protein: CASSISRQGRDTQYF.

This chain links TRBV5-1 with TRBJ2-2, with 10 bases lining up with TRBD1. Germline CDR1 SGHRS, CDR2 YFSETQ. After removal of 4 bases from V and 3 bases from J, the junction contained 6 bases not matched to a gene. The CDR3 spans 16 residues. The CDR3: CASSTSGTGDTGELFF. CDR3 DNA sequence: TGCGCCAGCAGCACGTCCGGGACAGGGGACACCGGGGAGCTGTTTTTT.

The chain couples TRBV28 to TRBJ2-5, with 14 positions matching TRBD2. The germline gives CDR1 MDHEN, CDR2 SYDVKM. The trim removed 5 bases at V and 4 bases at J, leaving 12 bases unmatched. The CDR3 has 18 amino acids. The DNA of the CDR3 is TGTGCCAGCAGTCCCACCGGACTAGCGGGAGGTGGGCTAGAGACCCAGTACTTC. It is translated as CASSPTGLAGGGLETQYF.

The chain joins TRBV7-8 to TRBJ1-3; 7 bases agree with TRBD1. The CDR3 is 16 amino acids. Germline V gives CDR1 SGHVS, CDR2 FQNEAQ. J lost 4 bases, V lost 3 bases, and 9 bases had no gene match. The CDR3 DNA reads as TGTGCCAGCAGCTTTGAGACAGGGTCGAGAGGAAACACCATATATTTT. Its translation is CASSFETGSRGNTIYF.

About this clone: Other DNA sequences within the sample encode an identical CDR3. The V and J genes are TRBV19 and TRBJ1-1; D gene uncertain. The CDR3 has 11 amino acids. Germline V gene data show CDR1 as LNHDA and CDR2 as SQIVND (reference sequence). The V gene lost 3 bases and the J gene lost 5 bases, with 4 bases spanning the gap. The CDR3 spells CASSIATEAFF. In DNA, the CDR3 is TGTGCCAGTAGTATCGCGACTGAAGCTTTCTTT. Full variable domain (rest looked up from reference TRBV19 and TRBJ1-1): DGGITQSPKYLFRKEGQNVTLSCEQNLNHDAMYWYRQDPGQGLRLIYYSQIVNDFQKGDIAEGYSVSREKKESFPLTVTSAQKNPTAFYLCASSIATEAFFGQGTRLTVV.

V is TRBV18 and J is TRBJ1-4; a possible D gene is TRBD1 (5 bases). V shed 2 bases and J shed 6 bases, with 16 bases lying between them. Germline V gene lookup returns CDR1 KGHSH and CDR2 LQKENI. The CDR3 extends over 16 amino acids. The DNA of the CDR3 is TGTGCCAGCTCACCAGGGTATGGGGGACTTGATGAAAAACTGTTTTTT. This translates into CASSPGYGGLDEKLFF.

V usage is TRBV6-5 and J usage is TRBJ2-6; 11 bases map to TRBD1. The CDR3 spans 15 residues. Germline V gene lookup returns CDR1 MNHEY and CDR2 SVGAGI. J lost 2 bases, V lost 8 bases, and 2 bases had no gene match. This CDR3 is CASGQGAAGANVLTF. DNA for the CDR3: TGTGCCAGCGGACAGGGGGCGGCTGGGGCCAACGTCCTGACTTTC.

V usage is TRBV7-2 and J usage is TRBJ2-5, with 11 bases identical to TRBD2. The CDR3 length is 15 residues. V shed 6 bases and J 1 base; nucleotides not matched to a gene: 4. Germline CDR1 is SGHTA and CDR2 is FQGNSA. CDR3: CASSSSGGRQETQYF. CDR3 coding DNA: TGTGCCAGCAGTTCTAGCGGGGGGCGCCAAGAGACCCAGTACTTC.

The genes are TRBV4-1 and TRBJ2-3; no reliable D call. CDR1 and CDR2 (germline): MGHRA, YSYEKL. The CDR3 sequence is 14 residues long. V was shortened by 1 base and J by 0 bases, with 5 bases between the two germline ends. The CDR3 reads CASSQVQSTDTQYF. CDR3 bases: TGCGCCAGCAGCCAAGTACAGAGCACAGATACGCAGTATTTT.

This chain connects TRBV28 to TRBJ2-2; 7 nucleotides agree with TRBD1. Germline lookup yields CDR1 MDHEN and CDR2 SYDVKM. The V and J ends lost 11 bases and 5 bases, in that order; junction bases with no gene match: 14. The length of the CDR3 is 15 residues. CDR3 sequence: CALRQGDRDTGELFF. The CDR3, as DNA: TGTGCCTTAAGACAGGGTGACAGGGATACCGGGGAGCTGTTTTTT.

The chain employs TRBV7-6 and TRBJ1-3; D uncertain. Trimming stripped 2 bases from V and 0 bases from J, with 11 bases between. The CDR3 is made up of 16 amino acids. Germline CDR1 reads SGHVS; CDR2 reads FNYEAQ. CDR3 sequence reads: CASSLFGGSSGNTIYF. CDR3 bases: TGTGCCAGCAGCTTATTCGGAGGGAGCTCTGGAAACACCATATATTTT. Using reference TRBV7-6 and TRBJ1-3 for the parts outside the CDR3, the full variable domain is GAGVSQSPRYKVTKRGQDVALRCDPISGHVSLYWYRQALGQGPEFLTYFNYEAQQDKSGLPNDRFSAERPEGSISTLTIQRTEQRDSAMYRCASSLFGGSSGNTIYFGEGSWLTVV.

The rearrangement uses TRBV6-7 and TRBJ1-5; no reliable D call. TRBV6-7 is placed among ORFs of uncertain function. V lost 2 bases, J lost 0 bases, and 20 bases lay in between. The CDR3 spans 19 residues. The CDR3 spells CASSYPSRASTYSNQPQHF. In DNA, the CDR3 is TGTGCCAGCAGTTACCCGTCTCGGGCTAGCACGTATAGCAATCAGCCCCAGCATTTT.

V and J are TRBV29-1 and TRBJ2-1, with TRBD2 matching 8 bases. This CDR3 spans 14 amino acids. Germline V gives CDR1 SQVTM, CDR2 ANQGSEA. With V trimmed by 6 bases and J by 8 bases, 12 bases remained unmatched. The CDR3 loop is CSVGAPGRAHEQFF. CDR3 bases: TGCAGCGTGGGCGCCCCCGGGAGGGCCCATGAGCAGTTCTTC.

This chain connects TRBV20-1 to TRBJ2-3; the D is unclear. The V gene's germline CDR1 is DFQATT and CDR2 SNEGSKA (reference sequence). This CDR3 spans 14 amino acids. V was trimmed by 3 bases and J by 6 bases, leaving 16 bases between them. DNA of the CDR3: TGCAGTGCTAGTTCTCCTACACCGCGGGATACGCAGTATTTT. It codes for CSASSPTPRDTQYF.

The rearrangement joins TRBV30 to TRBJ2-6; a possible D gene is TRBD2 (5 bases). Germline V lookup: CDR1 GTSNPN, CDR2 SVGIG (reference sequence). This CDR3 is 15 amino acids long. Trimming took off 1 base at V and 0 bases at J, with 7 bases between the two ends. CDR3 region: CAWSAGNSGANVLTF. The CDR3 DNA sequence: TGTGCCTGGAGTGCCGGGAACTCTGGGGCCAACGTCCTGACTTTC.

This chain connects TRBV19 to TRBJ1-6; D not certain. The V gene's germline CDR1 is LNHDA and CDR2 SQIVND (reference sequence). V was cut by 3 bases and J by 9 bases, with 15 bases left in between. CDR3 length equals 15 residues. CDR3 in amino acids: CASSISGRRSSPLHF. The CDR3 nucleotides read TGTGCCAGTAGTATTAGCGGCAGAAGGAGTTCACCCCTCCACTTT.

This chain joins TRBV9 and TRBJ1-6; TRBD1 aligns across 9 bases. The CDR3 sequence is 15 residues long. The V and J ends lost 4 bases and 9 bases, in that order; junction bases with no gene match: 8. Germline loops: CDR1 SGDLS, CDR2 YYNGEE. The CDR3: CASSYGTGSSSPLHF. The CDR3 DNA reads TGTGCCAGCAGCTACGGGACAGGGTCGAGTTCACCCCTCCACTTT.